This TCR beta chain comes out of a study of shared clonotypes between healthy human individuals. Study-wide results and caveats: On the whole, naive subsets had larger estimated richness than memory subsets had. Among donors, the sharing of clonotypes was expected to be influenced by sequencing depth.

Positive CCR7 selection of CD45RO-negative cells yielded the naive CD8 cells, and terminally differentiated effector memory CD45RA+ cells were excluded. Per germline, CDR1 LGHNT and CDR2 FRNRAP. The V end was cut by 5 bases, the J end by 0 bases, with 14 bases between. The CDR3 runs 15 residues. Measured with immunoSEQ multiplex PCR; TCRdb has only the in-frame clones, and not every one. The table lists under 1 million clones, just over 95% of them singletons. A few counts support this clone. What it binds is not known. Sequenced sample: naive CD8+ T cells sorted from blood. V usage is TRBV12-5 and J usage is TRBJ2-7; D is unclear. The TCR sequence derives from a man younger than 45 in good health. CDR3: CASGPTSQPSYEQYF. The DNA for the CDR3 is TGTGCTAGTGGTCCAACAAGCCAGCCCTCCTACGAGCAGTACTTC.